The subject of this entry is one T cell receptor beta chain. The target antigen is unknown. The PCR ran on 60 Vbeta and 13 Jbeta primers. Profiled with immunoSEQ multiplex PCR; TCRdb holds only in-frame clones, not every one. The sample holds about 94,000 clones, 50% to 75% seen once. Germline values: CDR1 SEHNR, CDR2 FQNEAQ (reference sequence). With 4 bases clipped from V and 6 bases from J, the junction kept 1 base outside the gene matches. The CDR3 is 14 amino acids. The sample originates from a study of cytomegalovirus exposure and HLA in healthy donors. Broader study findings: By a later analysis, the bulk of CMV-associated TCR beta chains appeared HLA-restricted. A later analysis linked a missense variant in DCLRE1C to the trimming of TCR beta V and J genes. Immune exposure information available was restricted to CMV serostatus. TCR association rates varied by HLA locus in a later analysis, with DRB1 highest and HLA-C lowest.

The clonotype comes from a man aged 25 to 40 in good health and CMV-seronegative. The V and J genes are TRBV7-9 and TRBJ2-2; 11 bases agree with TRBD2. Sequencing input: PBMCs. The CDR3 is CASSSSGGSGELFF. The DNA of the CDR3 is TGTGCCAGCAGCTCTAGCGGGGGGTCCGGGGAGCTGTTTTTT.